Each of the 24 T cell receptor beta chains below was sequenced from the same sample in a study of shared clonotypes between healthy human individuals. Data came from immunoSEQ multiplex PCR; TCRdb stores just in-frame clones and leaves some out. The sample yields around 2.5 million clones, 93% seen once. The sample consisted of naive CD4+ T cells from PBMCs. Sample subset: CD45RA+ positively selected. All receptors derive from a man aged 18-30 years in good health. Some clones in this sample may be carry-over from other donors' samples.

The chain links TRBV7-2 to TRBJ1-5; D might be TRBD1 (6 bases). The CDR3 spans 13 residues. V shed 7 bases and J shed 7 bases, with 14 bases lying between them. Germline CDR1 SGHTA, CDR2 FQGNSA. CDR3 region: CASTLDSEQPQHF. CDR3 DNA: TGTGCCAGCACCCTGGACAGCGAGCAGCCCCAGCATTTT.

The V and J genes are TRBV4-2 and TRBJ2-5; 12 positions agree with TRBD2. This CDR3 is 15 amino acids long. J was trimmed by 4 bases and V by 4 bases; bases with no gene match: 4. CDR1 is LGHNA and CDR2 is YNFKEQ in the germline V gene. The CDR3 spells CASSPGLAGIETQYF. The CDR3 DNA sequence: TGTGCCAGCAGCCCTGGACTAGCGGGAATAGAGACCCAGTACTTC.

The rearrangement uses TRBV6-5 and TRBJ2-7; TRBD1 aligns across 7 bases. V shed 5 bases and J 0 bases; nucleotides not matched to a gene: 7. Per the germline V gene, CDR1 is MNHEY and CDR2 is SVGAGI. This CDR3 spans 15 amino acids. The CDR3 is CASSPRQGTSYEQYF. CDR3 DNA sequence: TGTGCCAGCAGTCCAAGACAGGGCACCTCCTACGAGCAGTACTTC.

This clone was seen a few times. V is TRBV4-2 and J is TRBJ1-5; D may be TRBD1 (6 bases). Germline V lookup: CDR1 LGHNA, CDR2 YNFKEQ. This CDR3 has 15 amino acids. The V and J ends lost 4 bases and 0 bases respectively, with 10 bases between them. CDR3 sequence reads: CASSLTGYSNQPQHF. In nucleotides, the CDR3 is TGTGCCAGCAGCCTCACAGGGTATAGCAATCAGCCCCAGCATTTT.

V is TRBV27 and J is TRBJ2-5, with TRBD2 identical over 9 bases. Trimming took 7 bases from V and 6 from J; bases not matched to a gene: 6. Germline loops: CDR1 MNHEY, CDR2 SMNVEV (reference sequence). The CDR3 contains 13 residues. CDR3 sequence reads: CASTYSGSKTQYF. The CDR3 DNA follows: TGTGCCAGCACCTATAGCGGGAGTAAGACCCAGTACTTC.

This clone was picked up a small number of times. The same CDR3 arises from other DNA sequences in this sample as well. The chain carries TRBV2 and TRBJ2-7; D gene unclear. The germline CDR1 and CDR2 sequences are SNHLY and FYNNEI. The CDR3 totals 12 residues. V was clipped by 6 bases and J by 0 bases, with 6 bases between them. The CDR3 sequence is CASRGSSYEQYF. The CDR3 coding sequence is TGTGCCAGCAGAGGCAGCTCCTACGAGCAGTACTTC.

Only one count was recorded for this clone. V usage is TRBV18 and J usage is TRBJ2-3; D may be TRBD1 or TRBD2 (5 bases each). Trimming cost V 5 bases and J 4 bases, with 16 bases left between them. The CDR3 is 15 amino acids. Germline CDR1 is KGHSH and CDR2 is LQKENI. The chain's CDR3 is CASSSGRDAPDTQYF. CDR3 nucleotides: TGTGCCAGCTCATCCGGACGGGACGCCCCAGATACGCAGTATTTT.

The genes are TRBV11-2 and TRBJ2-3; D remains unclear. This CDR3 comprises 17 residues. Germline V gene sequence: CDR1 SGHAT, CDR2 FQNNGV. Trimming took 4 bases from V and 0 from J, leaving 17 bases between them. CDR3 DNA: TGTGCCAGCAGCTCCCCCCACTGGAATGGTAGCACAGATACGCAGTATTTT. As protein: CASSSPHWNGSTDTQYF.

This clone was detected once. This chain connects TRBV7-2 to TRBJ2-2; D may correspond to TRBD1 or TRBD2 (5 bases each). CDR3 length: 15 amino acids. CDR1 SGHTA and CDR2 FQGNSA come from the germline V gene. V shed 4 bases and J shed 3 bases, with 12 bases lying between them. The CDR3 sequence: CASSYPGTDTGELFF. CDR3 nucleotides: TGTGCCAGCAGCTACCCCGGGACCGACACCGGGGAGCTGTTTTTT.

For this clone: The sample holds other DNA sequences that translate to the same CDR3. V and J are TRBV10-3 and TRBJ2-7; TRBD2 matches 11 bases. Germline lookup yields CDR1 ENHRY and CDR2 SYGVKD. V lost 3 bases and J lost 3; bases outside the gene matches: 4. This CDR3 has 15 amino acids. For the CDR3, the DNA is TGTGCCATCAGTGAAGGCACTAGCGGGAGCTACGAGCAGTACTTC. This sequence encodes CAISEGTSGSYEQYF.

This clone was found once. The V gene is TRBV18, the J gene TRBJ2-1; 12 bases line up with TRBD2. This CDR3 comprises 15 residues. With V trimmed by 6 bases and J by 6 bases, 6 bases remained unmatched. Germline CDR1 KGHSH, CDR2 LQKENI. The CDR3 nucleotides are TGTGCCAGCTCCCGACTAGCGGGAGCCGGCAATGAGCAGTTCTTC. Protein: CASSRLAGAGNEQFF. Looking up the rest from reference TRBV18 and TRBJ2-1 gives the full variable domain: NAGVMQNPRHLVRRRGQEARLRCSPMKGHSHVYWYRQLPEEGLKFMVYLQKENIIDESGMPKERFSAEFPKEGPSILRIQQVVRGDSAAYFCASSRLAGAGNEQFFGPGTRLTVL.

This clone showed up just once. J is TRBJ2-7 and V is TRBV7-3; maybe TRBD2 (6 bases). The V and J ends lost 0 bases and 0 bases respectively, with 9 bases between them. The CDR3 sequence is 15 residues long. Germline CDR1 SGHTA, CDR2 FQGTGA. CDR3 residues: CASSLTAGPSYEQYF. The CDR3 bases are TGTGCCAGCAGCTTAACTGCGGGACCCTCCTACGAGCAGTACTTC.

The V call is TRBV5-1, the J call TRBJ2-7, with 7 nucleotides matching TRBD1. CDR3 length: 16 residues. The V segment lost 4 bases and the J segment 5 bases; nucleotides outside the gene matches: 15. CDR1 and CDR2 (germline): SGHRS, YFSETQ. The CDR3 nucleotides read TGCGCCAGCAGCCAAGGCTACAGGGGAGCAAGGAACGAGCAGTACTTC. Translated, it gives CASSQGYRGARNEQYF.

The CDR3 reads CAWRALQGPYEQYF. DNA of the CDR3: TGTGCCTGGCGCGCACTTCAGGGGCCGTACGAGCAGTACTTC. The chain has TRBV30 and TRBJ2-7, with D possibly TRBD1 on 6 matching bases. Trimming stripped 5 bases from V and 4 bases from J, with 18 bases between. The CDR3 runs to 14 residues. Germline lookup yields CDR1 GTSNPN and CDR2 SVGIG (reference sequence). Supplemented by reference TRBV30 and TRBJ2-7, the full variable domain reads SQTIHQWPATLVQPVGSPLSLECTVEGTSNPNLYWYRQAAGRGLQLLFYSVGIGQISSEVPQNLSASRPQDRQFILSSKKLLLSDSGFYLCAWRALQGPYEQYFGPGTRLTVT.

The chain combines TRBV2 with TRBJ1-2, with 9 bases matching TRBD1. The CDR3 consists of 15 residues. J was trimmed by 0 bases and V by 8 bases; bases with no gene match: 7. The V gene's germline CDR1 is SNHLY and CDR2 FYNNEI. The CDR3 sequence is CASLPGQGANYGYTF. Written as DNA, the CDR3 is TGTGCCAGCCTGCCGGGACAGGGAGCTAACTATGGCTACACCTTC.

The chain is built from TRBV19 and TRBJ2-1; 8 bases match TRBD2. The length of the CDR3 is 16 residues. CDR1 is LNHDA and CDR2 is SQIVND in the germline V gene (reference sequence). Germline trimming cut 5 bases from V and 0 bases from J; bases unmatched to any gene: 6. DNA for the CDR3: TGTGCCAGTAGTCCCTCTAGCGGGTTCTCCTACAATGAGCAGTTCTTC. This encodes CASSPSSGFSYNEQFF.

This chain joins TRBV7-9 and TRBJ2-1; tentatively, D is TRBD2 (6 bases). This CDR3 spans 16 amino acids. The V gene's germline CDR1 is SEHNR and CDR2 FQNEAQ (reference sequence). The V and J ends lost 3 bases and 3 bases respectively, with 15 bases between them. CDR3 region: CASSLAGTAGYNEQFF. The DNA of the CDR3 is TGTGCCAGCAGCTTGGCCGGGACTGCGGGCTACAATGAGCAGTTCTTC.

The chain employs TRBV19 and TRBJ2-7; 8 bases align to TRBD1. Germline V lookup: CDR1 LNHDA, CDR2 SQIVND (reference sequence). This CDR3 comprises 14 residues. V gave up 5 bases and J gave up 3 bases; unmatched junction bases: 6. CDR3 sequence (DNA): TGTGCCAGTAGTCTTCGACAGGGGCTCTACGAGCAGTACTTC. It yields the protein CASSLRQGLYEQYF.

This clone has just a few counts. Other DNA sequences from this sample encode an identical CDR3 as well. V is TRBV5-4 and J is TRBJ1-2, with a weak D call TRBD1 (5 bases). Germline V gene sequence: CDR1 SGHNT, CDR2 YYREEE (reference sequence). The V and J ends lost 0 bases and 2 bases respectively, with 5 bases between them. There are 13 residues in the CDR3. CDR3 protein: CASSLGQNYGYTF. The CDR3 coding sequence is TGTGCCAGCAGCTTGGGACAGAACTATGGCTACACCTTC.

This clone is a singleton in its sample. The genes are TRBV29-1 and TRBJ2-3; possibly TRBD1 for D (6 bases). The germline V gene encodes CDR1 SQVTM and CDR2 ANQGSEA. Trimming removed 4 bases at V and 6 bases at J, with 20 bases between. This CDR3 region has 15 residues. As DNA, the CDR3 is TGCAGCGTTGTGCGGACGACAGGACTTAGGGATACGCAGTATTTT. It specifies CSVVRTTGLRDTQYF.

This chain joins TRBV27 and TRBJ2-7; TRBD2 is a possible D gene (6 bases). V was cut by 1 base and J by 8 bases, with 12 bases left in between. CDR3 length: 13 residues. CDR1 MNHEY and CDR2 SMNVEV come from the germline V gene (reference sequence). CDR3 in DNA: TGTGCCAGCAGTTTATTTGGGGGGAGGAAGCAGTACTTC. It encodes CASSLFGGRKQYF.

The V and J genes are TRBV7-8 and TRBJ2-3; tentatively, D is TRBD1 or TRBD2 (5 bases each). Deletions cut 6 bases from V and 2 bases from J, with 12 bases between. This CDR3 is built from 14 residues. From germline, CDR1 is SGHVS and CDR2 FQNEAQ. The chain's CDR3 is CASRWGKNTDTQYF. The CDR3 DNA sequence: TGTGCCAGCAGATGGGGGAAGAACACAGATACGCAGTATTTT.

V usage is TRBV12-5 and J usage is TRBJ2-2, with TRBD2 matching 12 bases. The CDR3 length is 16 residues. CDR1 is LGHNT, CDR2 FRNRAP, per germline. J was trimmed by 7 bases and V by 7 bases; bases with no gene match: 10. CDR3 bases: TGTGCTAGTGCCTTCACCCTAGCGGGAGGGGACGGGGAGCTGTTTTTT. It codes for CASAFTLAGGDGELFF.

The chain recombines TRBV6-1 with TRBJ2-6; possibly TRBD2 for D (5 bases). Germline V gene sequence: CDR1 MNHNS, CDR2 SASEGT. The germline V and J ends were trimmed by 2 bases and 3 bases, with 8 bases remaining between them. The CDR3 loop spans 15 amino acids. The CDR3: CASSELGSGANVLTF. As DNA, the CDR3 is TGTGCCAGCAGTGAATTGGGGAGTGGGGCCAACGTCCTGACTTTC.